This T cell receptor (beta chain) derives from a study of cytomegalovirus exposure and HLA in healthy donors. The donors were healthy bone marrow donors. V was clipped by 4 bases and J by 0 bases; unmatched bases: 12. In germline, CDR1 is SEHNR, CDR2 FQNEAQ (reference sequence). The CDR3 sequence is 18 residues long. Primers: 60 Vbeta forward and 13 Jbeta reverse. Here immunoSEQ multiplex PCR was the method, and the copy in TCRdb shows in-frame clones only, minus some. The sample carries roughly 97,000 clones, around 73% recorded once. Specimen: PBMCs. The receptor was derived from a woman between 35 and 50 years old in good health and CMV-seronegative. The chain links TRBV7-9 to TRBJ1-1, with 9 bases that match TRBD1. CDR3 coding DNA: TGTGCCAGCAGCTCACCCGTGGACAGGGGCGACATGAACACTGAAGCTTTCTTT. Its translation: CASSSPVDRGDMNTEAFF. Based on the CDR3 plus reference TRBV7-9 and TRBJ1-1, the full variable domain is DTGVSQNPRHKITKRGQNVTFRCDPISEHNRLYWYRQTLGQGPEFLTYFQNEAQLEKSRLLSDRFSAERPKGSFSTLEIQRTEQGDSAMYLCASSSPVDRGDMNTEAFFGQGTRLTVV.